This T cell receptor beta chain is from a study of graft-versus-host responses after intestinal transplantation (dated by TCRdb to the early 2020s). With regard to the full study: Multivisceral, liver-intestinal, or isolated intestinal transplants were received by the recipients. Of the roughly 25 intestinal transplant recipients enrolled in the cohort, one of whom was a retransplant, 3 patients without pretransplant specimens were excluded. Rather than going through the commercial service, samples from a few later patients were sequenced in-house on an Illumina MiSeq and processed with MiXCR. After intestinal transplantation, graft-versus-host and host-versus-graft alloreactive T cell clones were followed in the graft, circulation and bone marrow using bulk TCR-beta CDR3 sequencing. A peak of at least 4% donor T cells among recipient peripheral blood mononuclear cells was the definition used for donor T cell macrochimerism. Every recipient was given anti-thymocyte globulin induction, then maintenance tacrolimus and steroids for approximately 3 years. Alloreactive clones were identified by sequencing pre-transplant mixed lymphocyte reaction products and comparing them with unstimulated pre-transplant donor and recipient T cells.

Libraries were prepared through the immunoSEQ multiplex PCR assay. For most patients, genomic DNA was isolated with the Qiagen DNeasy Blood and Tissue Kit and sent frozen to Adaptive Biotechnologies for TCR sequencing. For most patients, high-throughput TCR-beta CDR3 sequencing of genomic DNA was performed by Adaptive Biotechnologies. The original methods were these. TCR sequencing data were retrieved from Adaptive's ImmunoSEQ software for 18 patients, whereas a few other patients were processed with MiXCR and VDJtools. CD4 versus CD8 sorting errors were corrected by removing sequences found in both subsets at a frequency ratio below 5:1. CDR3 nucleotide sequences shared between donor and recipient were removed because the origin of such sequences could not be assigned. To be classed as alloreactive, a clone needed at least 2-fold expansion over unstimulated cells and a minimum CFSE-low frequency of 0.002% (template counts) or 0.001% (read counts). Clones detected in sequenced pre-transplant spleen, lymph node, or MLR CFSE-low populations of the donor or recipient were defined as mappable. The cumulative frequency of alloreactive clones was calculated as a percentage of all sequences, weighted by copy number. TCRdb obtained this table from immuneACCESS and retained in-frame rearrangements with V and J assigned. These tables miss some clones; where compared with another copy, unresolved V genes account for less than half of the shortfall, and the remainder is unexplained. V and J calls and clone size are those listed in that table; D and trimming were worked out from the DNA. For this sample the table gives some 90,000 clones, of which more than 90% were detected only once. About 0.3% of the sample lies in the top ten.

Details on this clone: Its antigen target is currently unknown. Base qualities are missing; no much larger clone stands one base away.

General findings and caveats noted by the study authors: Peak levels of circulating GvH clones were associated with declines in HvG clones early after transplant. GvH clones were detected in recipient bone marrow, and some of these GvH clones were observed earlier in ileal mucosa or blood, consistent with an intestinal mucosal origin. In the allografts of patients with donor T cell macrochimerism, GvH to HvG T cell clonal ratios were high. Conclusions were limited by the relatively low number and heterogeneity of intestinal transplant patients.

The time point label of this sample denotes: cells obtained before transplantation from donor or recipient. CD3+CD4+ and CD3+CD8+ populations were FACS-sorted from unstimulated pre-transplant donor and recipient cells taken from spleen or lymph nodes. The CDR3 covers 20 residues, taking in both the cysteine and the phenylalanine. Only CDR3 DNA remains: 60 bases, in frame from the first base. Ends trimmed: V by 1 base, J by 6 bases; bases unmatched to a gene: 16. CDR1 is given as MGHRA and CDR2 as YSYEKL, both from the germline V gene. The chain was built from TRBV4-1 and TRBJ2-1; TRBD2 agrees with 12 junctional bases. The sequence came from a human donor who received an intestinal transplant. The sample was unstimulated CD4+ T cells sorted from spleen or lymph node cells, taken before intestinal transplant. CDR3 region: CASSQVGGASGRAISNEQFF. The bases are TGCGCCAGCAGCCAAGTAGGGGGGGCTAGCGGGAGGGCCATTTCCAATGAGCAGTTCTTC.